The present TCR beta chain was sequenced within a study of blood T cell repertoires in COVID-19. Overall study: Acute-phase and convalescent COVID-19 samples originated in the United States, Italy and Spain. Sources were T cells, B-cell-depleted T cells, or PBMCs; the material itself was cDNA or gDNA.

CDR3 length equals 15 residues. Germline trimming cut 4 bases from V and 0 bases from J; bases unmatched to any gene: 6. Germline CDR1 and CDR2: SEHNR and FQNEAQ (reference sequence). Methods used by the authors: Amplification from reference gene primers served as the basis for estimated nucleated cell counts. TCRdb keeps only in-frame clones here, not all; method: immunoSEQ multiplex PCR. V and J calls plus clone size are reproduced from that table; the DNA served to infer D and trimming. The table includes over 200,000 clones, about nine tenths detected once. Sequenced: peripheral blood. This sequence joins TRBV7-9 and TRBJ2-7; TRBD1 aligns across 7 bases. The sequence was collected from a man aged 80 or over with acute or convalescent COVID-19. CDR3 loop: CASSSPPGGSYEQYF. The CDR3 region has the DNA TGTGCCAGCAGCTCGCCCCCAGGGGGCTCCTACGAGCAGTACTTC.